These 16 T cell receptor beta chains originate from one sample sequenced in a study of T cells in Graves' hyperthyroidism and ophthalmopathy. TCR beta CDR3 region amplification was performed from RNA transcripts. The HTBI set primed first-round TCR CDR3 RT-PCR. Via MiXCR, TCRdb re-called the multiplex PCR reads, giving one row per CDR3 protein. The sample contains about 410,000 distinct CDR3 sequences, about 14% of which appear only once. Input material: blood. The source is a man younger than 30 with Graves' ophthalmopathy.

This clonotype was recorded many times. CDR3 loop: CASSQEMGARQYF. CDR3 DNA: TGTGCCAGCAGCCAAGAAATGGGGGCCCGACAGTATTTT. The J gene is TRBJ2-3, the V gene TRBV3-1; maybe TRBD1 (6 bases). V was cut by 0 bases and J by 12 bases, with 13 bases left in between. The germline V gene encodes CDR1 LGHDT and CDR2 YNNKEL (reference sequence). The CDR3 is made up of 13 amino acids.

This clonotype showed up just a few times. The chain combines TRBV27 with TRBJ2-6; D gene ambiguous. Germline V CDR1 and CDR2: MNHEY, SMNVEV (reference sequence). V lost 3 bases, J lost 0 bases, and 6 bases lay in between. The CDR3 has 15 amino acids. The CDR3: CASSFRRSGANVLTF. CDR3 nucleotides: TGTGCCAGCAGTTTTCGACGCTCTGGGGCCAACGTCCTGACTTTC.

This clonotype occurred many times. The gene calls are TRBV2 and TRBJ2-7; D may correspond to TRBD1 or TRBD2 (5 bases each). CDR1 SNHLY and CDR2 FYNNEI come from the germline V gene. V was trimmed by 7 bases and J by 0 bases, leaving 13 bases between them. The CDR3 sequence is 14 residues long. In DNA form, the CDR3 reads TGTGCCAGCAAGGGGACGGTAAGCTCCTACGAGCAGTACTTC. The encoded protein is CASKGTVSSYEQYF.

This clonotype has only a few counts. The chain joins TRBV9 to TRBJ1-5; the D is unclear. Between the trimmed V and J ends, which lost 0 bases and 7 bases, there was a span of 8 bases. The CDR3 covers 13 residues. Germline CDR1 is SGDLS and CDR2 is YYNGEE. The CDR3 sequence: CASSVEGGQPQHF. The CDR3 DNA sequence: TGTGCCAGCAGCGTAGAGGGCGGGCAGCCCCAGCATTTT.

As concerns this clonotype: A much larger clone sits a single nucleotide away, making a read error possible. The genes are TRBV6-1 and TRBJ1-1; TRBD1 is a possible D gene (5 bases). Germline values: CDR1 MNHNS, CDR2 SASEGT. V lost 8 bases and J lost 4, with 14 bases in between. The CDR3 contains 13 residues. The CDR3, as DNA: TGTGCCAGCTCACCAAATGACAGCACTGAAGCTTTCTTT. It encodes CASSPNDSTEAFF.

This clonotype was counted at least ten times. The chain carries TRBV7-9 and TRBJ2-2, with a weak D call TRBD1 (6 bases). Germline CDR1 and CDR2: SEHNR and FQNEAQ (reference sequence). Between the trimmed V and J ends, which lost 5 bases and 4 bases, there was a span of 11 bases. The CDR3 extends over 14 amino acids. This CDR3 reads CASSRLQGTGELFF. The CDR3 DNA follows: TGTGCCAGCAGCCGACTACAGGGCACCGGGGAGCTGTTTTTT.

This clonotype has ten or more counts. The chain is built from TRBV6-1 and TRBJ1-1, with D possibly matching TRBD1 (5 bases). There are 13 residues in the CDR3. The V end was cut by 5 bases, the J end by 6 bases, with 13 bases between. The germline gives CDR1 MNHNS, CDR2 SASEGT. CDR3 sequence (DNA): TGTGCCAGCAGTTCCACCACAGGTTCTGAAGCTTTCTTT. It yields the protein CASSSTTGSEAFF.

This clonotype occurred many times. V is TRBV3-1 and J is TRBJ1-1, with D possibly being TRBD1 (5 bases). This CDR3 region has 13 residues. The germline CDR1 and CDR2 sequences are LGHDT and YNNKEL (reference sequence). Between the trimmed V and J ends, which lost 6 bases and 1 base, there was a span of 9 bases. The CDR3 sequence: CASSWGENTEAFF. CDR3 nucleotide sequence: TGTGCCAGCAGTTGGGGGGAGAACACTGAAGCTTTCTTT.

This clonotype was seen repeatedly, ten times or more. The CDR3 DNA reads as TGTGCCAGCAGCAAAATAGACAGGGCGTACCAAGAGACCCAGTACTTC. Translation gives CASSKIDRAYQETQYF. The gene calls are TRBV7-9 and TRBJ2-5, with TRBD1 matching 7 bases. The CDR3 length is 16 residues. Looked up from germline, CDR1 is SEHNR and CDR2 is FQNEAQ (reference sequence). Trimming at V came to 5 bases and at J to 0 bases, leaving 9 bases not matched to a gene. Combining the CDR3 with reference TRBV7-9 and TRBJ2-5 gives the whole variable domain DTGVSQNPRHKITKRGQNVTFRCDPISEHNRLYWYRQTLGQGPEFLTYFQNEAQLEKSRLLSDRFSAERPKGSFSTLEIQRTEQGDSAMYLCASSKIDRAYQETQYFGPGTRLLVL.

The chain links TRBV19 to TRBJ2-2; 11 bases line up with TRBD2. The CDR3 loop spans 17 amino acids. Unmatched junction bases numbered 4, after V lost 3 bases and J lost 1 base. Germline V lookup: CDR1 LNHDA, CDR2 SQIVND (reference sequence). Here the CDR3 reads CASSIRLAGGNTGELFF. In DNA, the CDR3 is TGTGCCAGTAGTATCCGGCTAGCGGGGGGGAACACCGGGGAGCTGTTTTTT.

This clonotype showed up many times. The V and J genes are TRBV2 and TRBJ1-6, with D unclear. CDR1 is SNHLY, CDR2 FYNNEI, per germline. The length of the CDR3 is 12 residues. Trimming took off 7 bases at V and 5 bases at J, with 6 bases between the two ends. This chain's CDR3 is CASKRDNSPLHF. CDR3 in DNA: TGTGCCAGCAAGAGGGATAATTCACCCCTCCACTTT.

This clonotype occurred many times. The chain is built from TRBV10-3 and TRBJ1-5, with TRBD1 as a possible D gene (6 bases). Germline loops: CDR1 ENHRY, CDR2 SYGVKD. The CDR3 loop spans 13 amino acids. The V end was cut by 6 bases, the J end by 8 bases, with 14 bases between. The CDR3 DNA sequence: TGTGCCATCAGAAAGACAGGTCCGGAGCCCCAGCATTTT. Translation: CAIRKTGPEPQHF.

Note on this clonotype: It is unclear where the CDR3 begins or ends on the DNA, so no DNA is shown, and the CDR3 is as TCRdb lists it. The chain recombines TRBV5-1 with TRBJ2-5; the D segment call TRBD2 is taken from the table without a DNA check. 13 amino acids form the CDR3, both terminal residues included. Per the germline V gene, CDR1 is SGHRS and CDR2 is YFSETQ. The CDR3 sequence is CASSSFGDGACYF.

This clonotype showed up just a few times. This rearrangement joins TRBV5-1 to TRBJ2-4; TRBD1 matches 7 bases. The CDR3 has 17 residues. From germline, CDR1 is SGHRS and CDR2 YFSETQ. V was pared by 2 bases and J by 0 bases, with 8 bases of the junction left unmatched. For the CDR3, the DNA is TGCGCCAGCAGCTTCCGACAGGGCCTGCTAGCCAAAAACATTCAGTACTTC. Translation gives CASSFRQGLLAKNIQYF.

This clonotype has just a few counts. V and J are TRBV5-1 and TRBJ2-1; TRBD2 matches 16 bases. The CDR3 runs to 19 residues. Germline loops: CDR1 SGHRS, CDR2 YFSETQ. Losses at the gene ends were 2 bases for V and 6 bases for J; bases not matched to a gene: 11. CDR3 sequence reads: CASSFLGTSGRAGSNEQFF. CDR3 DNA sequence: TGCGCCAGCAGCTTCTTAGGGACTAGCGGGAGGGCCGGTAGCAATGAGCAGTTCTTC.

This clonotype was counted between two and nine times. A much larger clone is a single base away; this may be a read error. This chain uses TRBV12-3 or TRBV12-4 with TRBJ1-6, with D unresolved. The V gene lost 1 base and the J gene lost 8 bases, with 12 bases spanning the gap. This CDR3 has 15 amino acids. In DNA, the CDR3 is TGTGCCAGCAGTTTAGTATACACATCCGATTCACCCCTCCACTTT. Translation gives CASSLVYTSDSPLHF.